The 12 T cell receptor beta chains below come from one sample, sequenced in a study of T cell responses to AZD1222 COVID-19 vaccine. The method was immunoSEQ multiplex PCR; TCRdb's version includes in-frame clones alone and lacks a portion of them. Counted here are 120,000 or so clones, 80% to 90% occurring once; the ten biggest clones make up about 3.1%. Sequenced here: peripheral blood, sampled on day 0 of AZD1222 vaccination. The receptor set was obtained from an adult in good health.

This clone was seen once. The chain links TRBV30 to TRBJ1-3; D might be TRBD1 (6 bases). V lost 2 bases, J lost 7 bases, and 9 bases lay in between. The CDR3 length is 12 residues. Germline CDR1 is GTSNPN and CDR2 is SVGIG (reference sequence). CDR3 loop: CAWSPGENTIYF. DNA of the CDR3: TGTGCCTGGAGTCCAGGGGAGAACACCATATATTTT.

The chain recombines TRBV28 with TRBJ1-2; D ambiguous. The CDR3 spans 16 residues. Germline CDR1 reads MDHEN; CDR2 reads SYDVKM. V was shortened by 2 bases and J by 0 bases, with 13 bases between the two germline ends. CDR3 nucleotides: TGTGCCAGCAGTTTAAGTAGTGCCAAAACTAACTATGGCTACACCTTC. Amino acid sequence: CASSLSSAKTNYGYTF.

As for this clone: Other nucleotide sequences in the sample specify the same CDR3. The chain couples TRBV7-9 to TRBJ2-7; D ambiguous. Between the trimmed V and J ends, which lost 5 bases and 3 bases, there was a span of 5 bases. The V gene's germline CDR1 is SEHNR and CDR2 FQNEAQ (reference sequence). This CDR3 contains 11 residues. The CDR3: CASSPDYEQYF. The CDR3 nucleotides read TGTGCCAGCAGCCCGGACTACGAGCAGTACTTC. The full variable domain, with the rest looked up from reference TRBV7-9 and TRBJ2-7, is DTGVSQNPRHKITKRGQNVTFRCDPISEHNRLYWYRQTLGQGPEFLTYFQNEAQLEKSRLLSDRFSAERPKGSFSTLEIQRTEQGDSAMYLCASSPDYEQYFGPGTRLTVT.

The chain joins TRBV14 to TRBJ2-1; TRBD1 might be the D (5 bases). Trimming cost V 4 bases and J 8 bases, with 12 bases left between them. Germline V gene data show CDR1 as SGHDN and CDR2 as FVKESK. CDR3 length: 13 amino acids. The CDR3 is CASSLGLGDEQFF. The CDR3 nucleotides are TGTGCCAGCAGCCTTGGGCTAGGGGATGAGCAGTTCTTC. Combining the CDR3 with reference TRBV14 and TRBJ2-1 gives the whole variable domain EAGVTQFPSHSVIEKGQTVTLRCDPISGHDNLYWYRRVMGKEIKFLLHFVKESKQDESGMPNNRFLAERTGGTYSTLKVQPAELEDSGVYFCASSLGLGDEQFFGPGTRLTVL.

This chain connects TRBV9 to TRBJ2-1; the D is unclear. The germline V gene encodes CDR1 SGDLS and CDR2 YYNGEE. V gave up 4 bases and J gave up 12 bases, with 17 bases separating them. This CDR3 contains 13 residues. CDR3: CASSPQSSGVQFF. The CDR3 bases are TGTGCCAGCAGCCCTCAGAGTTCTGGAGTGCAGTTCTTC.

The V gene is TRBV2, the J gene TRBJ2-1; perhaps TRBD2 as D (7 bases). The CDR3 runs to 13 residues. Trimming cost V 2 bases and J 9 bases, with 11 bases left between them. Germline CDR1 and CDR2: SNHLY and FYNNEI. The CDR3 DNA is TGTGCCAGCAGTGAACAGGGGAGGGGTGAGCAGTTCTTC. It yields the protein CASSEQGRGEQFF.

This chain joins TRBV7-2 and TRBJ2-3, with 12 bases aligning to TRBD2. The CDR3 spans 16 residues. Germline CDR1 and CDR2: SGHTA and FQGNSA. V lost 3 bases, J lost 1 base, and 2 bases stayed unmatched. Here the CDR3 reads CASSLSSGRGTDTQYF. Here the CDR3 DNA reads TGTGCCAGCAGCTTGTCTAGCGGGAGGGGCACAGATACGCAGTATTTT.

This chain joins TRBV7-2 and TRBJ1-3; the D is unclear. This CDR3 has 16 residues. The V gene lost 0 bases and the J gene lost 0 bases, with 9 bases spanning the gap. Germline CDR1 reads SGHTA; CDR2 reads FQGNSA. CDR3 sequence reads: CASSLAPASSGNTIYF. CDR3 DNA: TGTGCCAGCAGCTTAGCCCCCGCGAGCTCTGGAAACACCATATATTTT.

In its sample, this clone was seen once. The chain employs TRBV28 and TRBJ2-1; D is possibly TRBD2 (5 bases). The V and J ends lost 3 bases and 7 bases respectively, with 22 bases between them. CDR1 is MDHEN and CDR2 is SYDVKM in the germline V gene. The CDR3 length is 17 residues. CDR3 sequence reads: CASSFFVSSGLSNEQFF. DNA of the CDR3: TGTGCCAGCAGTTTTTTCGTATCGAGCGGCCTTTCTAATGAGCAGTTCTTC.

The CDR3 DNA sequence: TGTGCCTGGAGCCTTACAGGAGGAGCTTATGGCTACACCTTC. Its protein product is CAWSLTGGAYGYTF. The rearrangement joins TRBV30 to TRBJ1-2, with TRBD1 as a possible D gene (5 bases). The CDR3 totals 14 residues. V shed 3 bases and J shed 5 bases, with 16 bases lying between them. Germline CDR1 is GTSNPN and CDR2 is SVGIG (reference sequence).

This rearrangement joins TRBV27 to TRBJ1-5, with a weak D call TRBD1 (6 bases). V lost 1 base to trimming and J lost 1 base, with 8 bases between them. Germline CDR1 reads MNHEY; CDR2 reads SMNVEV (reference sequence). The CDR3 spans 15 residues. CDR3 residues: CASSLFTGSNQPQHF. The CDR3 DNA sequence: TGTGCCAGCAGTTTATTCACAGGGAGCAATCAGCCCCAGCATTTT.

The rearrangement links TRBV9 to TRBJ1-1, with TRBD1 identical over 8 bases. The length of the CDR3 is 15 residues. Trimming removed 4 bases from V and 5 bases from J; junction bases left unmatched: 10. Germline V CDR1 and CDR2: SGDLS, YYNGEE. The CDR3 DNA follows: TGTGCCAGCAGCCCCGCGTTGGACAGGGATACTGAAGCTTTCTTT. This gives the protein CASSPALDRDTEAFF.